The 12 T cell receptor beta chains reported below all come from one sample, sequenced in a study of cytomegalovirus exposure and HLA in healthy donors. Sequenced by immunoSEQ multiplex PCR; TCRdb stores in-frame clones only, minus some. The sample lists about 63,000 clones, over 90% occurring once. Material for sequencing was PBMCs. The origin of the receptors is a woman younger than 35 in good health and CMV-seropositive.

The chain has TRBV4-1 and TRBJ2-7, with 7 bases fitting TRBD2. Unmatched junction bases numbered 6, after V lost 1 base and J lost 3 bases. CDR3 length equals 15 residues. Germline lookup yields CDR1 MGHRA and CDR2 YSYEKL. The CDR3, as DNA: TGCGCCAGCAGCCAAGGGGGGGGGTCGGGCTACGAGCAGTACTTC. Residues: CASSQGGGSGYEQYF.

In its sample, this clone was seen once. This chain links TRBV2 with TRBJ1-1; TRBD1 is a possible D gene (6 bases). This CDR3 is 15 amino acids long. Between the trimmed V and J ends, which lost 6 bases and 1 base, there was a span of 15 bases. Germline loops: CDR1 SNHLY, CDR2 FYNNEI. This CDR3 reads CASRYYTGTNTEAFF. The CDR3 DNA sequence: TGTGCCAGCAGATACTATACAGGGACGAACACTGAAGCTTTCTTT.

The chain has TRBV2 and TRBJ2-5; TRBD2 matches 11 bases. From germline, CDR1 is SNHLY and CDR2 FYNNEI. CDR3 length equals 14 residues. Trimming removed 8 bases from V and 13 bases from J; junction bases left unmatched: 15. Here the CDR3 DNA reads TGTGCCAGCTTCGGTGCTAGCGGGGGGCAACGGGGGTACTTC. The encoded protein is CASFGASGGQRGYF. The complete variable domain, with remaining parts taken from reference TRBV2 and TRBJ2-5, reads EPEVTQTPSHQVTQMGQEVILRCVPISNHLYFYWYRQILGQKVEFLVSFYNNEISEKSEIFDDQFSVERPDGSNFTLKIRSTKLEDSAMYFCASFGASGGQRGYFGPGTRLLVL.

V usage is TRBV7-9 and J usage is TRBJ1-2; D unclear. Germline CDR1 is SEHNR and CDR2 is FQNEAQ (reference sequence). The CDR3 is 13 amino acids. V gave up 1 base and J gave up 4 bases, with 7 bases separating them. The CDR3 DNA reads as TGTGCCAGCAGCTTAGGGGCCTTCTATGGCTACACCTTC. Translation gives CASSLGAFYGYTF.

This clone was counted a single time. The CDR3 sequence is CAISDSNQPQHF. The CDR3 DNA reads TGTGCCATCAGTGATTCAAATCAGCCCCAGCATTTT. The rearrangement uses TRBV10-3 and TRBJ1-5; no clear D. Germline assignment: CDR1 ENHRY and CDR2 SYGVKD. The CDR3 contains 12 residues. The V gene lost 3 bases and the J gene lost 4 bases, with 4 bases spanning the gap.

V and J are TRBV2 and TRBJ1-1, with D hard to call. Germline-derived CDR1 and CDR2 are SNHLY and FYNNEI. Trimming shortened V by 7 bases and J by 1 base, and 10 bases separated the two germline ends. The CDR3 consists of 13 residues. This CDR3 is CASNPGRNTEAFF. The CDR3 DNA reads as TGTGCCAGCAATCCGGGTCGGAACACTGAAGCTTTCTTT.

The CDR3, as DNA: TGCGCCAGCAGCTTTCGAGCGGGAGGGTACGAGCAGTACTTC. Residues: CASSFRAGGYEQYF. The chain links TRBV5-1 to TRBJ2-7; 10 nucleotides match TRBD2. The CDR3 totals 14 residues. Germline V gives CDR1 SGHRS, CDR2 YFSETQ. Trimming took 2 bases from V and 4 from J; bases not matched to a gene: 3. The full variable domain, its missing parts supplied by reference TRBV5-1 and TRBJ2-7, is KAGVTQTPRYLIKTRGQQVTLSCSPISGHRSVSWYQQTPGQGLQFLFEYFSETQRNKGNFPGRFSGRQFSNSRSEMNVSTLELGDSALYLCASSFRAGGYEQYFGPGTRLTVT.

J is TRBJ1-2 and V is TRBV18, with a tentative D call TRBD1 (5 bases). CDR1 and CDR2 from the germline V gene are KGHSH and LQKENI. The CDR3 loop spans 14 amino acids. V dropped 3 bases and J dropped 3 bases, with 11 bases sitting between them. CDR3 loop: CASSPAGGDYGYTF. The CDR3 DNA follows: TGTGCCAGCTCACCTGCGGGGGGGGACTATGGCTACACCTTC.

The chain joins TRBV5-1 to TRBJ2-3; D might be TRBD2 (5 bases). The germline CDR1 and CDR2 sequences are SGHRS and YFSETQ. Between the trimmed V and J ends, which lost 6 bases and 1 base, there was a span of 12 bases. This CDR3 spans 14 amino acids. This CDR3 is CASTGGPGTDTQYF. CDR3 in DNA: TGCGCCAGCACTGGCGGGCCGGGCACAGATACGCAGTATTTT.

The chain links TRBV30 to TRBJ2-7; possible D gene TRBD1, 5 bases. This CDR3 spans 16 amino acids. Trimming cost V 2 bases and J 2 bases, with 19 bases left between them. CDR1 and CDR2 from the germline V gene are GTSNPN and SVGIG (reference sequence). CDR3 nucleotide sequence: TGTGCCTGGAGTCAAGAGGCAGGGTGGAGACCCTACGAGCAGTACTTC. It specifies CAWSQEAGWRPYEQYF.

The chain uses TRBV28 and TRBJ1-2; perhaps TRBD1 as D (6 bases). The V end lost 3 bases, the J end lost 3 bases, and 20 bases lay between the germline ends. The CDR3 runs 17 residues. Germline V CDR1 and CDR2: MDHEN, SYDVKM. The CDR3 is CASSFAPGGGVDYGYTF. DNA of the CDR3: TGTGCCAGCAGTTTTGCCCCGGGGGGGGGCGTTGACTATGGCTACACCTTC.

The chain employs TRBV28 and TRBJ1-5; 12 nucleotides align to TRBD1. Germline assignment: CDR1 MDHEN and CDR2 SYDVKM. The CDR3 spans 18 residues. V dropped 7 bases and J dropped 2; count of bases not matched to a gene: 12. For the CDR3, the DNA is TGTGCCAGCATTTCCGGGACAGGGGGCGCAGTAGGCAATCAGCCCCAGCATTTT. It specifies CASISGTGGAVGNQPQHF.